A single sample gave rise to the 27 T cell receptor beta chains below, sequenced in a study of metastatic and nonmetastatic thyroid tumors. No treatment of any kind had been given to any patient before thyroid surgery. TCRdb re-called clones from the PCR reads using MiXCR. Of about 23,000 clones listed, around 28% are singletons. The sample comprised blood. These receptors came from a male donor with papillary thyroid cancer or a benign thyroid nodule (not recorded which). Some clones in this sample may be carry-over from other donors' samples.

With respect to this clone: Since no conserved phenylalanine or tryptophan closes the CDR3, a read error is the likely cause. The chain recombines TRBV20-1 with TRBJ1-5; D remains unclear. The CDR3 has 14 residues. The ends were cut back, 3 bases at V and 7 bases at J, with 16 bases in the middle. In germline, CDR1 is DFQATT, CDR2 SNEGSKA (reference sequence). The CDR3 DNA reads as TGCAGTGCTAGTTCTGGCTCGGGCAGGCAGCCCCAGCATTCT. Translating gives CSASSGSGRQPQHS.

At least ten counts were recorded for this clone. This chain joins TRBV18 and TRBJ2-5; a weak D match, TRBD2 (6 bases). Trimming stripped 0 bases from V and 5 bases from J, with 13 bases between. The germline gives CDR1 KGHSH, CDR2 LQKENI. The CDR3 length is 15 residues. The chain's CDR3 is CASSPPLGEAETQYF. The CDR3 DNA follows: TGTGCCAGCTCACCACCCCTCGGGGAGGCGGAGACCCAGTACTTC.

Sample share makes this clone medium-sized. V usage is TRBV19 and J usage is TRBJ1-2; 8 bases agree with TRBD1. The CDR3 spans 13 residues. V lost 5 bases, J lost 7 bases, and 6 bases stayed unmatched. The germline V gene has CDR1 LNHDA and CDR2 SQIVND (reference sequence). CDR3 coding DNA: TGTGCCAGTAGTGATACAGGGGGTTTTGGCTACACCTTC. The encoded protein is CASSDTGGFGYTF.

Remarks on this clone: Sequence at one end of the junction differs from germline and may be a read error. The rearrangement uses TRBV6-4 and TRBJ2-7; no firm D call. Germline V gene lookup returns CDR1 MRHNA and CDR2 SNTAGT. The CDR3 loop spans 13 amino acids. CDR3 region: CASSSSDGLEHYF. The CDR3 DNA follows: TGTGCCTCCTCGTCAAGCGATGGTCTCGAGCATTACTTC.

This clone has just one count. This chain uses TRBV28 with TRBJ2-2; D call uncertain. V was cut by 7 bases and J by 10 bases, with 13 bases left in between. This CDR3 comprises 12 residues. Looked up from germline, CDR1 is MDHEN and CDR2 is SYDVKM. The CDR3: CASNSAASELFF. In DNA form, the CDR3 reads TGTGCCAGCAACTCCGCGGCCTCGGAGCTGTTTTTT.

Relative to its sample, this clone is medium-sized (0.01 to 0.1%). The chain uses TRBV20-1 and TRBJ2-7; 10 bases are a match to TRBD2. V trimming: 5 bases; J trimming: 1 base; junction bases outside the gene matches: 5. Per germline, CDR1 DFQATT and CDR2 SNEGSKA (reference sequence). This CDR3 comprises 14 residues. CDR3 sequence (DNA): TGCAGTGCTTTCAAGCGGGAGGGGTCCTACGAGCAGTACTTC. Its translation is CSAFKREGSYEQYF.

In its sample, this clone is medium-sized. This chain joins TRBV19 and TRBJ1-6; D may be TRBD1 (5 bases). The CDR3 spans 14 residues. With 6 bases removed from V and 5 bases from J, the gap between germline ends came to 11 bases. Per the germline V gene, CDR1 is LNHDA and CDR2 is SQIVND (reference sequence). CDR3 sequence (DNA): TGTGCCAGTAGGAGAGACAGAAATAATTCACCCCTCCACTTT. Residues: CASRRDRNNSPLHF.

At least ten counts were recorded for this clone. The chain has TRBV9 and TRBJ2-3; no clear D. This CDR3 has 15 amino acids. CDR1 and CDR2 from the germline V gene are SGDLS and YYNGEE. V lost 0 bases to trimming and J lost 2 bases, with 10 bases between them. CDR3 sequence: CASSVASQLTDTQYF. Here the CDR3 DNA reads TGTGCCAGCAGCGTAGCATCCCAACTCACAGATACGCAGTATTTT. The full variable domain, its missing parts supplied by reference TRBV9 and TRBJ2-3, is DSGVTQTPKHLITATGQRVTLRCSPRSGDLSVYWYQQSLDQGLQFLIQYYNGEERAKGNILERFSAQQFPDLHSELNLSSLELGDSALYFCASSVASQLTDTQYFGPGTRLTVL.

This chain links TRBV5-4 with TRBJ2-5; TRBD2 is a possible D gene (6 bases). In germline, CDR1 is SGHNT, CDR2 YYREEE (reference sequence). CDR3 length equals 13 residues. Deletions cut 7 bases from V and 5 bases from J, with 15 bases between. As DNA, the CDR3 is TGTGCCAGCGGGGGAGGTGGGGAGGAGACCCAGTACTTC. This codes for CASGGGGEETQYF. Full variable domain (missing parts from reference TRBV5-4 and TRBJ2-5): ETGVTQSPTHLIKTRGQQVTLRCSSQSGHNTVSWYQQALGQGPQFIFQYYREEENGRGNFPPRFSGLQFPNYSSELNVNALELDDSALYLCASGGGGEETQYFGPGTRLLVL.

The chain links TRBV20-1 to TRBJ1-5; D is ambiguous. The CDR3 length is 14 residues. Trimming shortened V by 6 bases and J by 6 bases, and 18 bases separated the two germline ends. Germline V gives CDR1 DFQATT, CDR2 SNEGSKA (reference sequence). In DNA, the CDR3 is TGCAGTGCCCCCAATGGTGGGATATTTCAGCCCCAGCATTTT. Its protein product is CSAPNGGIFQPQHF.

This clone was detected only a few times. V gene TRBV12-3 or TRBV12-4 combines with J gene TRBJ2-2; D tentatively reads TRBD1 or TRBD2 (7 bases each). Trimming removed 4 bases from V and 4 bases from J, with 16 bases in between. The CDR3 covers 16 residues. The CDR3 region is CASSWATGRVTGELFF. CDR3 coding DNA: TGTGCCAGCAGTTGGGCGACAGGGAGGGTCACCGGGGAGCTGTTTTTT.

DNA for the CDR3: TGTGCCACGAGCCAACGAGACGTCGAGCAGTACTTC. Translating it yields CATSQRDVEQYF. V and J are TRBV3-1 and TRBJ2-7; D is unresolved. Trimming left V 10 bases short and J 6 bases short, with 16 bases between. The CDR3 totals 12 residues. Per the germline V gene, CDR1 is LGHDT and CDR2 is YNNKEL (reference sequence).

Remarks on this clone: One end of the junction fails to match germline, which may point to a read error. The rearrangement links TRBV2 to TRBJ2-2, with 8 bases aligning to TRBD1. Germline assignment: CDR1 SNHLY and CDR2 FYNNEI. The CDR3 covers 13 residues. In DNA, the CDR3 is TGTGCCCGCAGTGACAGGGGTGCCGGGGAGCCGTTTTTT. Translated, it gives CARSDRGAGEPFF.

This clone was seen ten or more times. Within the sample, other DNA sequences also encode this same CDR3. In nucleotides, the CDR3 is TGTGCCAGCAGCTCGAGAGCGGTAAGCTCCTACGAGCAGTACTTC. It encodes CASSSRAVSSYEQYF. J is TRBJ2-7 and V is TRBV5-4; D perhaps matches TRBD2 (5 bases). The germline V gene encodes CDR1 SGHNT and CDR2 YYREEE (reference sequence). V gave up 3 bases and J gave up 0 bases, with 13 bases separating them. CDR3 length equals 15 residues.

The chain employs TRBV13 and TRBJ2-7, with D perhaps being TRBD1 or TRBD2 (6 bases each). V gave up 1 base and J gave up 3 bases, with 13 bases separating them. Germline V lookup: CDR1 PRHDT, CDR2 FYEKMQ (reference sequence). The CDR3 is 15 residues long. The CDR3 nucleotides read TGTGCCAGCAGCTTAGAATCACAGGGAGGCTACGAGCAGTACTTC. It specifies CASSLESQGGYEQYF.

The J gene is TRBJ1-3, the V gene TRBV5-4; possibly TRBD1 for D (6 bases). The V and J ends lost 6 bases and 4 bases respectively, with 17 bases between them. This CDR3 comprises 15 residues. CDR1 is SGHNT, CDR2 YYREEE, per germline (reference sequence). This CDR3 reads CASTRAGAQGNTIYF. The CDR3 DNA is TGTGCCAGCACCCGAGCGGGGGCACAAGGAAACACCATATATTTT.

This clone qualifies as medium-sized (0.01 to 0.1%). V usage is TRBV11-1 and J usage is TRBJ2-1; either TRBD1 or TRBD2 may fit D (5 bases each). The CDR3 is 14 amino acids. Trimming took off 5 bases at V and 6 bases at J, with 14 bases between the two ends. Germline assignment: CDR1 SGHAT and CDR2 FQDESV (reference sequence). The CDR3 DNA reads as TGTGCCAGCAGCCCCGTTGGGGACGGCAATGAGCAGTTCTTC. Translating it yields CASSPVGDGNEQFF.

This clone was counted only a few times. This specimen includes other DNA sequences encoding the same CDR3. The rearrangement uses TRBV20-1 and TRBJ1-5; no reliable D call. Germline lookup yields CDR1 DFQATT and CDR2 SNEGSKA (reference sequence). V lost 0 bases, J lost 3 bases, and 9 bases lay in between. CDR3 size: 14 residues. This CDR3 reads CSARDSRNNQPQHF. The CDR3 DNA reads as TGCAGTGCTAGAGATTCTCGTAACAATCAGCCCCAGCATTTT.

This clone showed up many times. This chain connects TRBV4-2 to TRBJ2-3, with 11 positions matching TRBD2. The CDR3 is made up of 15 amino acids. V was clipped by 2 bases and J by 4 bases; unmatched bases: 2. CDR1 is LGHNA and CDR2 is YNFKEQ in the germline V gene. In DNA form, the CDR3 reads TGTGCCAGCAGCCAAATAGCGGGAGGGCCAGATACGCAGTATTTT. It encodes CASSQIAGGPDTQYF.

This clone was counted many times. The rearrangement uses TRBV20-1 and TRBJ1-4, with D possibly being TRBD1 (5 bases). Per germline, CDR1 DFQATT and CDR2 SNEGSKA (reference sequence). Between the trimmed V and J ends, which lost 3 bases and 1 base, there was a span of 12 bases. This CDR3 has 15 residues. CDR3 DNA sequence: TGCAGTGCTAGGTCAGGGATGGGAACTAATGAAAAACTGTTTTTT. Encoded protein: CSARSGMGTNEKLFF.

In this sample, this clone is medium-sized. The chain is built from TRBV6-1 and TRBJ1-2, with a weak D call TRBD1 (6 bases). Per the germline V gene, CDR1 is MNHNS and CDR2 is SASEGT. Trimming stripped 6 bases from V and 4 bases from J, with 9 bases between. This CDR3 region has 12 residues. CDR3 coding DNA: TGTGCCAGCAGGACAGGAGGCTATGGCTACACCTTC. Protein: CASRTGGYGYTF.

J is TRBJ2-7 and V is TRBV11-2; 11 bases align to TRBD1. The CDR3 totals 17 residues. Germline V gives CDR1 SGHAT, CDR2 FQNNGV. With 5 bases clipped from V and 5 bases from J, the junction kept 14 bases outside the gene matches. For the CDR3, the DNA is TGTGCCAGCAGCCCTGGACAGGGGGCGCGAAGGGGAAACGAGCAGTACTTC. It codes for CASSPGQGARRGNEQYF.

This clone came up many times. V usage is TRBV5-5 and J usage is TRBJ2-1; 11 nucleotides line up with TRBD1. Germline loops: CDR1 SGHKS, CDR2 YYEKEE (reference sequence). The CDR3 covers 16 residues. After removal of 0 bases from V and 9 bases from J, the junction contained 8 bases not matched to a gene. CDR3 amino acids: CASSLGVGTGGSEQFF. Here the CDR3 DNA reads TGTGCCAGCAGCTTGGGAGTCGGGACAGGGGGTAGTGAGCAGTTCTTC.

This clone was recorded at least ten times. The V gene is TRBV5-5, the J gene TRBJ2-1, with D possibly TRBD1 on 6 matching bases. This CDR3 is built from 15 residues. V was clipped by 1 base and J by 4 bases, with 12 bases between them. Germline loops: CDR1 SGHKS, CDR2 YYEKEE (reference sequence). The DNA for the CDR3 is TGTGCCAGCAGCTTGCGGGCCGGACAGTACAATGAGCAGTTCTTC. Protein product: CASSLRAGQYNEQFF.

Ten or more counts support this clone. V and J are TRBV3-1 and TRBJ1-5, with D perhaps matching TRBD1 (5 bases). The germline gives CDR1 LGHDT, CDR2 YNNKEL (reference sequence). V dropped 0 bases and J dropped 7 bases, with 13 bases sitting between them. The CDR3 extends over 15 amino acids. The CDR3 protein is CASSQDPGGGQPQHF. Written as DNA, the CDR3 is TGTGCCAGCAGCCAAGATCCGGGGGGAGGCCAGCCCCAGCATTTT.

This clone is medium-sized by share. The rearrangement links TRBV11-2 to TRBJ2-1; TRBD2 aligns across 7 bases. Germline lookup yields CDR1 SGHAT and CDR2 FQNNGV. The CDR3 covers 15 residues. The V and J ends lost 10 bases and 0 bases, in that order; junction bases with no gene match: 9. CDR3 amino acids: CATAPGLSSYNEQFF. The CDR3 DNA reads TGTGCCACCGCGCCGGGACTAAGCTCCTACAATGAGCAGTTCTTC.

Ten or more counts support this clone. The rearrangement joins TRBV28 to TRBJ2-1; D ambiguous. This CDR3 comprises 15 residues. Trimming took 7 bases from V and 7 from J, leaving 20 bases between them. CDR1 and CDR2 (germline): MDHEN, SYDVKM. The DNA of the CDR3 is TGTGCCAGCACCCTTGGTTTTAATAATGAGAATGAGCAGTTCTTC. Translating it yields CASTLGFNNENEQFF. Variable domain in full (rest from reference TRBV28 and TRBJ2-1): DVKVTQSSRYLVKRTGEKVFLECVQDMDHENMFWYRQDPGLGLRLIYFSYDVKMKEKGDIPEGYSVSREKKERFSLILESASTNQTSMYLCASTLGFNNENEQFFGPGTRLTVL.